What follows are 15 T cell receptor beta chains derived from one specimen sequenced in a study of shared clonotypes between healthy human individuals. This table comes from immunoSEQ multiplex PCR, and its TCRdb copy is limited to in-frame clones, with some not included. The table records some 240,000 clones, about 65% of them present only once. Sequenced input: memory CD4+ T cells sorted from blood. Subset described: CD45RA-negative fraction. The receptors were gathered from a man aged 25 to 40 in good health.

The rearrangement links TRBV10-3 to TRBJ1-1, with a weak D call TRBD1 (5 bases). Germline-derived CDR1 and CDR2 are ENHRY and SYGVKD. This CDR3 contains 12 residues. V dropped 4 bases and J dropped 5 bases, with 8 bases sitting between them. CDR3 in amino acids: CAISAGGTEAFF. CDR3 DNA: TGTGCCATCAGTGCGGGGGGAACTGAAGCTTTCTTT.

This sequence joins TRBV5-8 and TRBJ1-2, with D perhaps TRBD1 (6 bases). Germline CDR1 reads SGHTS; CDR2 reads YDEGEE. The length of the CDR3 is 15 residues. Trimming shortened V by 0 bases and J by 2 bases, and 11 bases separated the two germline ends. The CDR3 coding sequence is TGTGCCAGCAGCTTGGCCCCACAGGGAAACTATGGCTACACCTTC. Translation gives CASSLAPQGNYGYTF. Filled out from reference TRBV5-8 and TRBJ1-2, the complete variable domain reads EAGVTQSPTHLIKTRGQQATLRCSPISGHTSVYWYQQALGLGLQFLLWYDEGEERNRGNFPPRFSGRQFPNYSSELNVNALELEDSALYLCASSLAPQGNYGYTFGSGTRLTVV.

The genes are TRBV2 and TRBJ2-2, with D perhaps TRBD1 (5 bases). This CDR3 spans 13 amino acids. The V gene's germline CDR1 is SNHLY and CDR2 FYNNEI. V was pared by 7 bases and J by 3 bases, with 9 bases between. In DNA form, the CDR3 reads TGTGCCAGCATGAAGGGGTACACCGGGGAGCTGTTTTTT. Encoded protein: CASMKGYTGELFF. Supplemented by reference TRBV2 and TRBJ2-2, the full variable domain reads EPEVTQTPSHQVTQMGQEVILRCVPISNHLYFYWYRQILGQKVEFLVSFYNNEISEKSEIFDDQFSVERPDGSNFTLKIRSTKLEDSAMYFCASMKGYTGELFFGEGSRLTVL.

The gene calls are TRBV4-3 and TRBJ1-2, with D perhaps TRBD1 (5 bases). The germline CDR1 and CDR2 sequences are LGHNA and YSLEER. CDR3 length equals 16 residues. Trimming shortened V by 1 base and J by 7 bases, and 19 bases separated the two germline ends. CDR3 nucleotides: TGCGCCAGCAGCCAAGGCCAGGGTTCGATCGTCTCTGGCTACACCTTC. Translated, it gives CASSQGQGSIVSGYTF.

This clone was picked up many times. The genes are TRBV7-2 and TRBJ2-1; 8 bases map to TRBD2. The germline V gene has CDR1 SGHTA and CDR2 FQGNSA. V gave up 6 bases and J gave up 3 bases; unmatched junction bases: 7. The CDR3 consists of 15 residues. The CDR3 protein is CASRETGTSYNEQFF. As DNA, the CDR3 is TGTGCCAGCAGAGAAACCGGGACTAGCTACAATGAGCAGTTCTTC.

The chain is built from TRBV7-9 and TRBJ1-5; maybe TRBD1 (6 bases). The CDR3 spans 15 residues. Germline lookup yields CDR1 SEHNR and CDR2 FQNEAQ (reference sequence). Trimming shortened V by 5 bases and J by 3 bases, and 14 bases separated the two germline ends. CDR3 sequence (DNA): TGTGCCAGCAGCCCGACAGGAGGGGCCAATCAGCCCCAGCATTTT. Residues: CASSPTGGANQPQHF.

The chain links TRBV5-1 to TRBJ1-1, with D possibly being TRBD1 (5 bases). Per germline, CDR1 SGHRS and CDR2 YFSETQ. The CDR3 covers 13 residues. The V end lost 4 bases, the J end lost 1 base, and 8 bases lay between the germline ends. CDR3: CASSRGGNTEAFF. The CDR3 DNA sequence: TGCGCCAGCAGCAGGGGTGGGAACACTGAAGCTTTCTTT.

V is TRBV5-5 and J is TRBJ2-2, with TRBD1 as a possible D gene (5 bases). The V end was cut by 4 bases, the J end by 2 bases, with 15 bases between. This CDR3 has 16 amino acids. Germline loops: CDR1 SGHKS, CDR2 YYEKEE (reference sequence). CDR3 sequence reads: CASSLLAGHNTGELFF. CDR3 nucleotides: TGTGCCAGCAGCCTTCTGGCAGGGCACAACACCGGGGAGCTGTTTTTT.

CDR3 sequence reads: CASSLATSGGTDTQYF. CDR3 coding DNA: TGCGCCAGCAGCTTGGCGACTAGCGGGGGCACAGATACGCAGTATTTT. This sequence joins TRBV5-1 and TRBJ2-3, with 11 bases lining up with TRBD2. J lost 1 base, V lost 0 bases, and 1 base had no gene match. The germline V gene encodes CDR1 SGHRS and CDR2 YFSETQ. This CDR3 contains 16 residues.

This clone has a handful of counts. J is TRBJ2-7 and V is TRBV6-6, with TRBD1 matching over 9 bases. In germline, CDR1 is MNHNY, CDR2 SVGAGI (reference sequence). The CDR3 loop spans 14 amino acids. With 4 bases clipped from V and 7 bases from J, the junction kept 8 bases outside the gene matches. The CDR3 loop reads CASSLGTGKAEQYF. CDR3 nucleotide sequence: TGTGCCAGCAGTTTGGGGACAGGGAAGGCGGAGCAGTACTTC.

The rearrangement uses TRBV25-1 and TRBJ2-1; 12 bases match TRBD2. Looked up from germline, CDR1 is MGHDK and CDR2 is SYGVNS. This CDR3 is 18 amino acids long. The junction had 11 bases not matched to a gene; V was cut back by 3 bases and J by 5 bases. The CDR3, as DNA: TGTGCCAGCAGTGACGTAGGGACTAGCGGGTCTGCAAACAATGAGCAGTTCTTC. This sequence encodes CASSDVGTSGSANNEQFF.

V is TRBV28 and J is TRBJ2-7; 8 bases line up with TRBD2. Germline CDR1 is MDHEN and CDR2 is SYDVKM. The length of the CDR3 is 15 residues. After removal of 5 bases from V and 3 bases from J, the junction contained 9 bases not matched to a gene. The CDR3 is CASSTIAGYRYEQYF. The CDR3 DNA reads as TGTGCCAGCAGTACGATAGCGGGATATCGCTACGAGCAGTACTTC.

This clone occurred once. This rearrangement joins TRBV18 to TRBJ2-5; 10 positions match TRBD1. CDR3 size: 14 residues. Germline trimming cut 3 bases from V and 4 bases from J; bases unmatched to any gene: 2. The V gene's germline CDR1 is KGHSH and CDR2 LQKENI. The CDR3 DNA reads as TGTGCCAGCTCACCGGGGGACAGGGGAGAGACCCAGTACTTC. This encodes CASSPGDRGETQYF.

The rearrangement uses TRBV27 and TRBJ1-1, with a weak D call TRBD1 (6 bases). From germline, CDR1 is MNHEY and CDR2 SMNVEV (reference sequence). V was pared by 6 bases and J by 0 bases, with 14 bases between. This CDR3 is built from 15 residues. DNA of the CDR3: TGTGCCAGCAGCTTCGACAGGTACATGAACACTGAAGCTTTCTTT. Translating gives CASSFDRYMNTEAFF.

The gene calls are TRBV2 and TRBJ2-7; no firm D call. The germline V gene encodes CDR1 SNHLY and CDR2 FYNNEI. Trimming removed 3 bases from V and 2 bases from J, with 8 bases in between. The CDR3 is made up of 13 amino acids. The CDR3 is CASSDGSAYEQYF. The CDR3, as DNA: TGTGCCAGCAGTGACGGGTCTGCCTACGAGCAGTACTTC.